This TCR beta chain was sequenced during a study of blood T cell repertoires in COVID-19. The wider study: Sites in the United States, Italy and Spain provided acute and convalescent COVID-19 samples.

As processed by the authors: By means of reference gene primer amplification, nucleated cell counts were estimated. Assay used: immunoSEQ multiplex PCR; TCRdb lists only in-frame clones, some missing. V and J calls and clone size are those listed in that table; D and trimming were worked out from the DNA. The table lists under 300,000 clones, 86% of them singletons. The germline V gene has CDR1 MRHNA and CDR2 SNTAGT. V was clipped by 1 base and J by 3 bases, with 4 bases between them. The length of the CDR3 is 13 residues. The TCR was taken from a man aged 55 to 69 with acute or convalescent COVID-19. The rearrangement links TRBV6-4 to TRBJ1-5; D call uncertain. The sample was peripheral blood. The CDR3 sequence is CASSDWANQPQHF. CDR3 coding DNA: TGTGCCAGCAGTGACTGGGCCAATCAGCCCCAGCATTTT.